Listed here are 27 T cell receptor beta chains from one sample, sequenced in a study of immune heterogeneity within non-small cell lung tumors. Template input, which was bulk tumor genomic DNA, totaled 600 ng per sample. During surgery, several far-apart biopsies were obtained from every primary tumor. Curative surgery was undertaken by patients, who had untreated, newly diagnosed non-small cell lung cancer. Multiplex PCR amplified the TCR beta CDR3 region. Its first round ran for 10 to 11 cycles with 32 V and 13 J primers. MiXCR, applied by TCRdb to the multiplex PCR reads, yields one record per CDR3 protein. This sample has roughly 11,000 distinct CDR3 sequences, with approximately 31% found just once. The specimen sequenced was lung tumor tissue. Receptors originate from a woman aged 45 to 65 with non-small cell lung cancer.

This chain uses TRBV4-1 with TRBJ1-5; D call uncertain. Germline CDR1 is MGHRA and CDR2 is YSYEKL. The CDR3 contains 17 residues. Trimming removed 1 base at V and 1 base at J, with 14 bases between. This chain's CDR3 is CASSQVQWGKSNQPQHF. CDR3 sequence (DNA): TGCGCCAGCAGCCAAGTCCAGTGGGGTAAAAGCAATCAGCCCCAGCATTTT.

With respect to this clonotype: The CDR3 end shows no conserved phenylalanine or tryptophan, and so a read error is likely. The chain is built from TRBV27 and TRBJ2-1; D remains unclear. Germline V lookup: CDR1 MNHEY, CDR2 SMNVEV (reference sequence). This CDR3 comprises 15 residues. In DNA, the CDR3 is TGTGCCGGCAGTTTATATGCTACAAACTACAATGAGCAGTTCCTC. Translated, it gives CAGSLYATNYNEQFL.

This rearrangement joins TRBV6-1 to TRBJ2-7, with D uncertain. Germline loops: CDR1 MNHNS, CDR2 SASEGT. V shed 1 base and J shed 4 bases, with 5 bases lying between them. The CDR3 extends over 12 amino acids. The CDR3 loop reads CASSEDQYEQYF. The CDR3 region has the DNA TGTGCCAGCAGTGAAGATCAATACGAGCAGTACTTC.

This clonotype rates as medium-sized. In DNA, the CDR3 is TGCAGTGTTCCTGGCTCCTACGAGCAGTACTTC. Its translation: CSVPGSYEQYF. The genes are TRBV20-1 and TRBJ2-7; D is uncertain. Germline CDR1 and CDR2: DFQATT and SNEGSKA (reference sequence). V was clipped by 7 bases and J by 0 bases, with 7 bases between them. CDR3 length: 11 residues.

The chain carries TRBV12-3 or TRBV12-4 and TRBJ1-4; D is undetermined. V dropped 3 bases and J dropped 7 bases, with 9 bases sitting between them. The CDR3 totals 13 residues. The CDR3 here is CASSLWGFEKLFF. CDR3 coding DNA: TGTGCCAGCAGTTTGTGGGGTTTTGAAAAACTGTTTTTT.

This clonotype was counted at least ten times. The chain employs TRBV12-3 or TRBV12-4 and TRBJ1-2, with D perhaps TRBD1 (5 bases). The CDR3 runs to 14 residues. The V end was cut by 3 bases, the J end by 5 bases, with 13 bases between. The CDR3 sequence: CASSLSFGGYGYTF. CDR3 nucleotides: TGTGCCAGCAGTTTGAGCTTCGGGGGTTATGGCTACACCTTC.

This clonotype is medium-sized within its sample. The V gene is TRBV6-5, the J gene TRBJ2-2; D ambiguous. The CDR3 runs to 15 residues. V was trimmed by 2 bases and J by 0 bases, leaving 7 bases between them. Germline CDR1 reads MNHEY; CDR2 reads SVGAGI. The CDR3 sequence is CASSYHNTNTGELFF. The CDR3 DNA is TGTGCCAGCAGTTACCACAATACGAACACCGGGGAGCTGTTTTTT.

This clonotype was seen many times. The chain joins TRBV7-9 to TRBJ1-1; no definite D call. Germline values: CDR1 SEHNR, CDR2 FQNEAQ (reference sequence). The CDR3 is made up of 14 amino acids. Between the trimmed V and J ends, which lost 1 base and 6 bases, there was a span of 12 bases. The CDR3 reads CASSLVGGPSEAFF. The CDR3 DNA sequence: TGTGCCAGCAGCTTAGTTGGCGGACCTTCTGAAGCTTTCTTT.

This rearrangement joins TRBV20-1 to TRBJ2-2; D uncertain. Germline V gene sequence: CDR1 DFQATT, CDR2 SNEGSKA (reference sequence). This CDR3 spans 15 amino acids. V shed 0 bases and J shed 6 bases, with 14 bases lying between them. The CDR3 sequence is CSARETFRVSGELFF. As DNA, the CDR3 is TGCAGTGCTAGAGAGACATTTCGGGTCTCCGGGGAGCTGTTTTTT.

Note on this clonotype: A read error may be the cause here, since a much bigger clone is one base away. The chain is built from TRBV7-2 and TRBJ2-5, with 8 bases matching TRBD2. This CDR3 has 14 residues. Germline loops: CDR1 SGHTA, CDR2 FQGNSA. The V gene end was trimmed by 5 bases and the J gene end by 7 bases; junction bases not matched to a gene: 9. The CDR3: CASSAGLAGRTQYF. The CDR3 bases are TGTGCCAGCAGCGCAGGACTAGCAGGCAGGACCCAGTACTTC.

This clonotype is labeled as medium-sized. The genes are TRBV28 and TRBJ1-6, with 10 bases fitting TRBD1. The CDR3 spans 17 residues. Germline loops: CDR1 MDHEN, CDR2 SYDVKM. V lost 3 bases to trimming and J lost 6 bases; unmatched junction nucleotides: 8. The CDR3 protein is CASSFPPRTGGNSPLHF. The CDR3 DNA is TGTGCCAGCAGTTTCCCCCCACGGACAGGGGGTAATTCACCCCTCCACTTT.

This clonotype was observed a few times. CDR3 loop: CASSQGGAVGNSPLHF. The CDR3 DNA reads as TGTGCCAGCAGCCAAGGAGGGGCAGTAGGGAATTCACCCCTCCACTTT. The chain combines TRBV4-2 with TRBJ1-6, with D maybe TRBD1 (5 bases). The length of the CDR3 is 16 residues. The germline V gene encodes CDR1 LGHNA and CDR2 YNFKEQ. Trimming left V 1 base short and J 7 bases short, with 14 bases between.

Ten or more counts support this clonotype. The V gene is TRBV6-1, the J gene TRBJ1-3, with 9 nucleotides matching TRBD1. This CDR3 is built from 16 residues. Trimming took 6 bases from V and 0 from J; bases not matched to a gene: 6. CDR1 is MNHNS, CDR2 SASEGT, per germline. The CDR3 reads CASSRTGVNSGNTIYF. The CDR3 DNA follows: TGTGCCAGCAGCCGGACAGGGGTAAACTCTGGAAACACCATATATTTT.

This clonotype has ten or more counts. The V gene is TRBV24-1, the J gene TRBJ1-5; D call uncertain. Trimming stripped 2 bases from V and 3 bases from J, with 10 bases between. The CDR3 contains 15 residues. The germline CDR1 and CDR2 sequences are KGHDR and SFDVKD. CDR3 sequence: CATSDSSYTNQPQHF. The CDR3 bases are TGTGCCACCAGTGATTCTTCATACACCAATCAGCCCCAGCATTTT.

CDR3 protein: CASSPDGGRSDTQYF. The CDR3 DNA follows: TGTGCCAGCAGCCCCGACGGCGGGAGGTCAGATACGCAGTATTTT. The chain combines TRBV7-2 with TRBJ2-3; the match to TRBD2 covers 8 bases. This CDR3 has 15 residues. From germline, CDR1 is SGHTA and CDR2 FQGNSA. The V gene end was trimmed by 5 bases and the J gene end by 4 bases; junction bases not matched to a gene: 8. The variable domain in full, with the rest retrieved from reference TRBV7-2 and TRBJ2-3, is GAGVSQSPSNKVTEKGKDVELRCDPISGHTALYWYRQSLGQGLEFLIYFQGNSAPDKSGLPSDRFSAERTGGSVSTLTIQRTQQEDSAVYLCASSPDGGRSDTQYFGPGTRLTVL.

The rearrangement uses TRBV20-1 and TRBJ2-5, with TRBD2 identical over 10 bases. The CDR3 sequence is 15 residues long. Looked up from germline, CDR1 is DFQATT and CDR2 is SNEGSKA (reference sequence). With 7 bases clipped from V and 2 bases from J, the junction kept 10 bases outside the gene matches. The CDR3 DNA follows: TGCAGTGTGGGGTTAGGGACTAGCGCACAAGAGACCCAGTACTTC. This translates into CSVGLGTSAQETQYF.

This clonotype was counted between two and nine times. The CDR3 protein is CASSLLRGYTDTQYF. The CDR3 coding sequence is TGTGCCAGCAGCTTACTGCGGGGGTACACAGATACGCAGTATTTT. The gene calls are TRBV7-9 and TRBJ2-3, with 7 positions matching TRBD2. There are 15 residues in the CDR3. The germline V gene has CDR1 SEHNR and CDR2 FQNEAQ (reference sequence). V was clipped by 2 bases and J by 2 bases; unmatched bases: 4.

The table lists this clonotype with many counts. The rearrangement uses TRBV30 and TRBJ2-1; 11 bases fit TRBD1. The CDR3 consists of 13 residues. Germline CDR1 is GTSNPN and CDR2 is SVGIG (reference sequence). With 7 bases clipped from V and 8 bases from J, the junction kept 7 bases outside the gene matches. CDR3 sequence (DNA): TGTGCCTCGAGGGGACAGGGGGTCTATGAGCAGTTCTTC. Residues: CASRGQGVYEQFF.

In its sample, this clonotype was seen many times. The chain recombines TRBV3-1 with TRBJ1-2; D remains unclear. Germline V CDR1 and CDR2: LGHDT, YNNKEL (reference sequence). CDR3 size: 14 residues. V dropped 1 base and J dropped 8 bases, with 14 bases sitting between them. The CDR3 sequence: CASSQGYGLRGYTF. CDR3 DNA: TGTGCCAGCAGCCAAGGATACGGACTGCGGGGCTACACCTTC.

This clonotype was detected many times. This rearrangement joins TRBV11-3 to TRBJ2-2; D unclear. This CDR3 is 12 amino acids long. V lost 6 bases and J lost 7, with 9 bases in between. CDR1 is SGHNT, CDR2 YENEEA, per germline. The CDR3 is CASSPYVGELFF. CDR3 in DNA: TGTGCCAGCAGTCCCTACGTCGGGGAGCTGTTTTTT. The complete variable domain, with remaining parts taken from reference TRBV11-3 and TRBJ2-2, reads EAGVVQSPRYKIIEKKQPVAFWCNPISGHNTLYWYLQNLGQGPELLIRYENEEAVDDSQLPKDRFSAERLKGVDSTLKIQPAELGDSAVYLCASSPYVGELFFGEGSRLTVL.

This clonotype showed up many times. The chain is built from TRBV7-2 and TRBJ1-1, with a possible D match to TRBD1 (5 bases). The CDR3 contains 15 residues. Germline V CDR1 and CDR2: SGHTA, FQGNSA. V was trimmed by 1 base and J by 5 bases, leaving 14 bases between them. The CDR3 here is CASSLGMTVETEAFF. The CDR3 DNA is TGTGCCAGCAGCTTAGGGATGACAGTTGAGACTGAAGCTTTCTTT.

This clonotype appeared many times. The chain carries TRBV9 and TRBJ2-1; 11 bases are a match to TRBD2. The CDR3 is made up of 14 amino acids. Unmatched junction bases numbered 6, after V lost 6 bases and J lost 7 bases. CDR1 and CDR2 from the germline V gene are SGDLS and YYNGEE. The CDR3 DNA reads TGTGCCAGCACCACTAGCGGGGGTACGAATGAGCAGTTCTTC. Protein: CASTTSGGTNEQFF.

This clonotype is medium-sized (0.01 to 0.1%). The chain joins TRBV11-2 to TRBJ1-2; the match to TRBD1 covers 8 bases. CDR3 length: 13 amino acids. Trimming took 2 bases from V and 8 from J; bases not matched to a gene: 4. Germline V CDR1 and CDR2: SGHAT, FQNNGV. For the CDR3, the DNA is TGTGCCAGCAGCTTATGCAGGGGGCTCGGCTACACCTTC. The encoded protein is CASSLCRGLGYTF.

Details on this clonotype: A single base separates this from a much larger clone, so it may be a read error. V is TRBV18 and J is TRBJ1-1; weak D call: TRBD1 (5 bases). Germline V lookup: CDR1 KGHSH, CDR2 LQKENI. This CDR3 comprises 14 residues. The CDR3 loop reads CASSPSRESTEDFF. The CDR3, as DNA: TGTGCCAGCTCACCCAGCAGGGAGTCAACTGAAGATTTCTTT.

This clonotype came up many times. The genes are TRBV2 and TRBJ2-7; 7 bases line up with TRBD2. Germline assignment: CDR1 SNHLY and CDR2 FYNNEI. The CDR3 covers 13 residues. V was clipped by 6 bases and J by 3 bases; unmatched bases: 5. The CDR3 region is CASRGGGGYEQYF. CDR3 coding DNA: TGTGCCAGCAGGGGGGGGGGGGGCTACGAGCAGTACTTC.

The chain has TRBV24-1 and TRBJ2-5; TRBD1 matches at 7 bases. The germline V gene encodes CDR1 KGHDR and CDR2 SFDVKD. J was trimmed by 7 bases and V by 4 bases; bases with no gene match: 8. The CDR3 is 14 amino acids. CDR3 nucleotide sequence: TGTGCCACCAGTGAAACCGACAGGGTGGGGACCCAGTACTTC. The encoded protein is CATSETDRVGTQYF.

The table lists this clonotype with many counts. The rearrangement links TRBV18 to TRBJ1-1, with unresolved D. The CDR3 extends over 13 amino acids. Trimming removed 2 bases at V and 4 bases at J, with 8 bases between. Germline loops: CDR1 KGHSH, CDR2 LQKENI. CDR3 coding DNA: TGTGCCAGCTCACCAATGGGAGGCACTGAAGCTTTCTTT. Amino acid sequence: CASSPMGGTEAFF.